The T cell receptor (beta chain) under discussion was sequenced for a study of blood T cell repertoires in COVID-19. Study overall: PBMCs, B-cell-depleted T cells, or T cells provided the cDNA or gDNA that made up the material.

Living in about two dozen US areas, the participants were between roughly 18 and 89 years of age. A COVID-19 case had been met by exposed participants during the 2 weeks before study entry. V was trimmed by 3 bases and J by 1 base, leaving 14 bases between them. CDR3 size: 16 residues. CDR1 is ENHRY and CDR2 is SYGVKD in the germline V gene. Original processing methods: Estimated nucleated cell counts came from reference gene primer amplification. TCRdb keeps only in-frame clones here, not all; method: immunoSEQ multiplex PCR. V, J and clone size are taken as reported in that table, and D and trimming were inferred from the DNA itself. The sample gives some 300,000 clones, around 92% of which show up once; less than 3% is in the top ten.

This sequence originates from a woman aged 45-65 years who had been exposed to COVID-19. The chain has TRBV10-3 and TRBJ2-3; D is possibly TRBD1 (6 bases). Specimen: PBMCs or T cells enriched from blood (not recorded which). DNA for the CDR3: TGTGCCATCAGTGATAGGGGGTCCCGGGGCACAGATACGCAGTATTTT. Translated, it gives CAISDRGSRGTDTQYF.